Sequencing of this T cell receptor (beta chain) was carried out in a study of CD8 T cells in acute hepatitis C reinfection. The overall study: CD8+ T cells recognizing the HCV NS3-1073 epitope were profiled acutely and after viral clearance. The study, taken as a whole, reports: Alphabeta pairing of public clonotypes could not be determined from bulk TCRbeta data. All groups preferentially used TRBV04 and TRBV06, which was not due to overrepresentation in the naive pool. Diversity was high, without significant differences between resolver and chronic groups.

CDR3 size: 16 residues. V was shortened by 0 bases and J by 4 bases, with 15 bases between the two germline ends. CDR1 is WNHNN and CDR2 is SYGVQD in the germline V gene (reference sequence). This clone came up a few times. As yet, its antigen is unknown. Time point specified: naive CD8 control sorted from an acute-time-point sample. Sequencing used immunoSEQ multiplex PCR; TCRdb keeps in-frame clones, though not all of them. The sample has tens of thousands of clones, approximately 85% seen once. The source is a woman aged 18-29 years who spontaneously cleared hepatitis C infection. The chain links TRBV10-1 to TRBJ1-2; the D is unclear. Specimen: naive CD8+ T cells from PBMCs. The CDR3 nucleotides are TGCGCCAGCAGTGAGTCTGCGGAGGACGATATCTATGGCTACACCTTC. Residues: CASSESAEDDIYGYTF.